This T cell receptor (beta chain) was captured in a study of blood T cells in healthy people across ages. Only a few counts were recorded for this clonotype. For the second PCR, which ran for roughly 6 to 12 cycles, a sample-barcoded 5' primer and a J-beta primer mix were used. TCRdb re-analysed the 5' RACE reads in MiXCR, keeping a single row per CDR3 protein. The sample contains around 1,000,000 distinct CDR3 sequences, 20% to 25% of which appear only once. The CDR3 is 14 residues long. V lost 6 bases to trimming and J lost 0 bases, with 10 bases between them. Germline CDR1 MNHEY, CDR2 SMNVEV (reference sequence). The same sample was also used in a study of T cells of mothers and their children.

Sequencing used blood. The receptor's source is a girl aged 2-10 years in good health. This chain connects TRBV27 to TRBJ2-3; D not resolved. The CDR3 reads CASRFGASTDTQYF. The DNA for the CDR3 is TGTGCCAGCAGGTTCGGTGCTAGCACAGATACGCAGTATTTT.